A selection of T cell receptor beta chains follows, all from one sample in a study of regulatory T cells in long-lasting Graves disease. TCRdb called the multiplex PCR reads again in MiXCR, with one record for every CDR3 protein. Altogether hundreds of thousands of distinct CDR3 sequences are present, around 15% being singletons, with the ten largest covering around a sixth. These data were also filed under a second study, of T cells in Graves' hyperthyroidism and ophthalmopathy.

This specimen consisted of peripheral blood mononuclear cells (PBMCs), obtained at new diagnosis, from a patient treated with antithyroid drugs. These TCRs come from a woman in her 30s with Graves disease. Each CDR3 is given with its conserved first and last residue. D genes are given only for firm matches. Size values are once, few and many counts, or a class for expanded clones, and some rows have none.

v_gene	d_gene	abundance	j_gene	CDR3nt	CDR3aa
TRBV11-2	.	many	TRBJ1-2	TGTGCCAGCAGCTTAGTTCCAGGGTCCTATGGCTACACCTTC	CASSLVPGSYGYTF
TRBV20-1	.	many	TRBJ1-2	TGCAGTGCTAGTGGTATCCGGGGCTACACCTTC	CSASGIRGYTF
TRBV20-1	.	many	TRBJ1-1	TGCAGTGCAAATCGGGGCACGAACACTGAAGCTTTCTTT	CSANRGTNTEAFF
TRBV24-1	TRBD1	many	TRBJ1-5	TGTGCCACCTTACATTGGGACAGGGGAGTGGATCAGCCCCAGCATTTT	CATLHWDRGVDQPQHF
TRBV12-3/TRBV12-4	.	.	TRBJ1-1	TGTGCCAGCAGCCGCAATGCCGGGACACCCGGCCGGGCTTTCTTT	CASSRNAGTPGRAFF
TRBV7-9	TRBD1	many	TRBJ2-3	TGTGCCAGCAGCCCGCGACAGGGTCGGACAGATACGCAGTATTTT	CASSPRQGRTDTQYF
TRBV6-9	TRBD1	many	TRBJ1-4	TGTGCCAGCAGTTACGGCGACAGGGGGAGTGAAAAACTGTTTTTT	CASSYGDRGSEKLFF
TRBV11-2	.	many	TRBJ2-1	TGTGCCAGCAGCTTAGCCGATGGGCTCAATGAGCAGTTCTTC	CASSLADGLNEQFF
TRBV6-9	TRBD1	many	TRBJ2-5	TGTGCCAGCAGTTACGGGACAGGGGTTCAAGAGACCCAGTACTTC	CASSYGTGVQETQYF
TRBV6-9	TRBD2	few	TRBJ2-1	TGTGCCAGCAGTTTCTTCAGCGGGAGGGCCGGGAATGAGCAGTTCTTC	CASSFFSGRAGNEQFF
TRBV28	TRBD2	many	TRBJ2-1	TGTGCCAGCAGTTTACTAGCGGGAAACAATGAGCAGTTCTTC	CASSLLAGNNEQFF
TRBV5-1	.	many	TRBJ1-2	TGCGCCAGCAGCGACGCCGGGTTCAACTATGGCTACACCTTC	CASSDAGFNYGYTF
TRBV11-2	.	many	TRBJ2-5	TGTGCCAGCAGCTTATTCGGGGGTTCACGAGAGACCCAGTACTTC	CASSLFGGSRETQYF
TRBV12-3/TRBV12-4	.	many	TRBJ1-6	TGTGCCACCTCCGACGATCGGTCACCCCTCCACTTT	CATSDDRSPLHF
TRBV7-8	TRBD1	many	TRBJ1-4	TGTGCCAGCAGCTCCTCGACCGGGACAGAGAATGAAAAACTGTTTTTT	CASSSSTGTENEKLFF
TRBV5-1	.	.	TRBJ2-7	TGCGCCAGCAGCTTGGATGGTCGGGCAGTCAACGAGCAGTACTTC	CASSLDGRAVNEQYF
TRBV5-1	.	few	TRBJ1-1	TGCGCCAGCAGCTTGGACGCAGGCTTTACGGGTACTGAAGCTTTCTTT	CASSLDAGFTGTEAFF
TRBV29-1	.	many	TRBJ1-1	TGCAGCGTTGAATTGGGGGGAACTGAAGCTTTCTTT	CSVELGGTEAFF
TRBV20-1	.	.	TRBJ1-2	TGCAGCCCCAATAGTTATGGCTACACCTTC	CSPNSYGYTF
TRBV2	.	many	TRBJ1-5	TGTGCCAGCAGGGGGACAACTTATAGCAATCAGCCCCAGCATTTT	CASRGTTYSNQPQHF
TRBV2	.	.	TRBJ1-3	TGTGCCAGCAGTGAGAGCAGGGGCTCTGGAAACACCATATATTTT	CASSESRGSGNTIYF
TRBV10-3	.	many	TRBJ2-7	TGTGCCACGGGGCGAGAGGGCGTTTACTACGAGCAGTACTTC	CATGREGVYYEQYF
TRBV20-1	TRBD2	.	TRBJ2-3	TGCAGTGCTAGAATCTTTTCCCCCGGACTAGCGGGATTCACAGATACGCAGTATTTT	CSARIFSPGLAGFTDTQYF
TRBV5-4	.	.	TRBJ1-1	TGTGCCAGCAGCTGGAACAGGGACACTGAAGCTTTCTTT	CASSWNRDTEAFF
TRBV19	.	.	TRBJ2-5	TGTGCCAGTAGTGGGCATCAAGAGACCCAGTACTTC	CASSGHQETQYF
TRBV25-1	TRBD1	many	TRBJ2-3	TGTGCCAGCAGTGATCCGACAGGGCCCACAGATACGCAGTATTTT	CASSDPTGPTDTQYF
TRBV30	.	few	TRBJ1-5	TGTGCCTGGAGTATGGGCAATCAGCCCCAGCATTTT	CAWSMGNQPQHF
TRBV20-1	TRBD1	.	TRBJ2-7	TGCAGTGCTAGAGATCCCACAGGGGACTCCTACGAGCAGTACTTC	CSARDPTGDSYEQYF
TRBV6-1	.	few	TRBJ2-5	TGTGCCAGCATTCTCTCGGGAACACAAGAGACCCAGTACTTC	CASILSGTQETQYF
TRBV7-2	.	many	TRBJ2-3	TGTGCCAGCAGCTTAGCAGGGTTGGGTACGCAGTATTTT	CASSLAGLGTQYF
TRBV5-1	TRBD2	.	TRBJ2-7	TGCGCCAGCAGCGAGCCGGGACTAGCAGATTACGAGCAGTACTTC	CASSEPGLADYEQYF
TRBV12-3/TRBV12-4	TRBD2	.	TRBJ2-1	TGTGCCAGCAGTGGAGGACTAGGAAAACTTTCTGAGCAGTTCTTC	CASSGGLGKLSEQFF
TRBV6-1	TRBD1	few	TRBJ2-7	TGTGCCAGCAGTGCGCCGGTGGACAGGGGGAACTACGAGCAGTACTTC	CASSAPVDRGNYEQYF
TRBV16	.	.	TRBJ2-1	TGTGCCAGCAGCCATGCAGGGCACAATGAGCAGTTCTTC	CASSHAGHNEQFF
TRBV20-1	TRBD2	many	TRBJ2-5	TGCAGTGCTAGAGCTACTAGCGGAGTCCAAGAGACCCAGTACTTC	CSARATSGVQETQYF
TRBV19	.	.	TRBJ2-5	TGTGCCAGTAGTATCCTGGGGACGGGACAAGAGACCCAGTACTTC	CASSILGTGQETQYF
TRBV30	TRBD1	many	TRBJ1-1	TGTGCCTGGACCCGAGACAGGGGAACTGAAGCTTTCTTT	CAWTRDRGTEAFF
TRBV28	.	many	TRBJ1-5	TGTGCCAGCAGCGGGGGGGGGATTAGCAATCAGCCCCAGCATTTT	CASSGGGISNQPQHF
TRBV28	.	many	TRBJ2-3	TGTGCCAGCAGAGGATGGAGCACAGATACGCAGTATTTT	CASRGWSTDTQYF
TRBV12-3/TRBV12-4	.	many	TRBJ1-1	TGTGCCAGCAGCTTCCTCCGGACTGCAGCTTTCTTT	CASSFLRTAAFF
TRBV7-8	.	many	TRBJ2-5	TGTGCCAGCAGCTTAGGTCTAGTCAGTGAGACCCAGTACTTC	CASSLGLVSETQYF
TRBV28	TRBD2	few	TRBJ2-7	TGTGCCAGCAACCCAACGGTGAGGACTAGCGGGGGGGACGAGCAGTACTTC	CASNPTVRTSGGDEQYF
TRBV7-9	.	few	TRBJ2-7	TGTGCCAGCAGCCAAGGACAGCCGACGAGGAGTGGCGAGCAGTACTTC	CASSQGQPTRSGEQYF
TRBV6-5	.	.	TRBJ1-2	TGTGCCAGCAGTTACTCCCACTTCACCAACTATGGCTACACCTTC	CASSYSHFTNYGYTF
TRBV13	.	few	TRBJ2-1	TGTGCCAGCAGCCCCACTAACGGGCAGGGGAATGAGCAGTTCTTC	CASSPTNGQGNEQFF
TRBV2	.	many	TRBJ2-5	TGTGCCAGCAGTGGGACCCCCGGAGAGACCCAGTACTTC	CASSGTPGETQYF
TRBV6-5	TRBD1	few	TRBJ1-2	TGTGCCAGCAGTTACTCGATCCGGGACAGGGGTTCATATGGCTACACCTTC	CASSYSIRDRGSYGYTF